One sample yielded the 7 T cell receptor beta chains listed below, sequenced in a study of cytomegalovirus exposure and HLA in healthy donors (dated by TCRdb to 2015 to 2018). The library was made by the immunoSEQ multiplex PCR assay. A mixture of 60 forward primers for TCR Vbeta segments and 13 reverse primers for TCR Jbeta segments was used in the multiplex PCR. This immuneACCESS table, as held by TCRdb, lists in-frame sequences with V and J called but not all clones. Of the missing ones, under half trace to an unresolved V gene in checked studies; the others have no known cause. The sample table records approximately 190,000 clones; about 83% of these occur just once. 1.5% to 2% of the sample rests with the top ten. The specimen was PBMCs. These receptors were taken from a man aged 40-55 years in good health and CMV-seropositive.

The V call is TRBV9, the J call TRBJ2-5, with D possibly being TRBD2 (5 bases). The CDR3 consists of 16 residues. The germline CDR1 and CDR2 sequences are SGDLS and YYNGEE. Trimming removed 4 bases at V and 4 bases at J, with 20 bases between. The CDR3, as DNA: TGTGCCAGCAGCCCGGAGGCGTCGAACGCCTTAGAGACCCAGTACTTC. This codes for CASSPEASNALETQYF.

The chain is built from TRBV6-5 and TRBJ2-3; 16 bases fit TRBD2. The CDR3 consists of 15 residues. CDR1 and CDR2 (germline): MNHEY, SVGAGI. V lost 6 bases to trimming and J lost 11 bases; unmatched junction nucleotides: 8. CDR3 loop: CASRSGLAGGSEQYF. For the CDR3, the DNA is TGTGCCAGCAGATCGGGACTAGCGGGAGGGAGTGAGCAGTATTTT.

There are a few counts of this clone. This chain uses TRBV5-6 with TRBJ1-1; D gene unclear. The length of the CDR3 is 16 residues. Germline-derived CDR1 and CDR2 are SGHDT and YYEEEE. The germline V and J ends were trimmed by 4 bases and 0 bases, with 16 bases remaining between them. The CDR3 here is CASSTYSPGLNTEAFF. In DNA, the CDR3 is TGTGCCAGCAGCACATACTCACCCGGGTTGAACACTGAAGCTTTCTTT.

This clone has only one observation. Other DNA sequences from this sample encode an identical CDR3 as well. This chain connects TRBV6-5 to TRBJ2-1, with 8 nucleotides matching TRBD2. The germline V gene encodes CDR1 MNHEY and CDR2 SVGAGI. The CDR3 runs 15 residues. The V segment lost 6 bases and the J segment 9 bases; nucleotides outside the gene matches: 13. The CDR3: CASRMTSGSVAEQFF. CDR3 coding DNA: TGTGCCAGCAGAATGACCAGCGGGAGCGTGGCTGAGCAGTTCTTC.

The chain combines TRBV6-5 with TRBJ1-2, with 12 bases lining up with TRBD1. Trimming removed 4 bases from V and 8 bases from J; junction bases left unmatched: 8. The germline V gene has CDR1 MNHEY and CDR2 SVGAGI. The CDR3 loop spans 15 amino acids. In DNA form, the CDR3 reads TGTGCCAGCAGTTCCTCCGGGACAGGGGGCAGCGGCTACACCTTC. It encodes CASSSSGTGGSGYTF.

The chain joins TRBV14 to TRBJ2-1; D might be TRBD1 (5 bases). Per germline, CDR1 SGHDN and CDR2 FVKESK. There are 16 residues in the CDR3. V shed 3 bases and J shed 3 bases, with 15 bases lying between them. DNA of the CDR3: TGTGCCAGCAGCCATCCCGCGTGGGGCGGCTACAATGAGCAGTTCTTC. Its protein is CASSHPAWGGYNEQFF.

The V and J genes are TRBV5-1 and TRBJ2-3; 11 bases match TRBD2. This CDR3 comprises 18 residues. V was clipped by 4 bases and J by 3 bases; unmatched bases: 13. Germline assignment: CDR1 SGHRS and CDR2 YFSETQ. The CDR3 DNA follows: TGCGCCAGCAGCCTCAACCCTAGCGGGAGGTTAGTGACAGATACGCAGTATTTT. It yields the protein CASSLNPSGRLVTDTQYF.